The entry below describes one TCR beta chain. As yet, its antigen is unknown. Trimming left V 0 bases short and J 5 bases short, with 8 bases between. Germline V gives CDR1 MNHEY, CDR2 SMNVEV (reference sequence). The CDR3 runs 13 residues. These data come from a study of identical twins. General observations from the study: Fewer insertions characterized abundant cord blood beta clonotypes, whereas memory repertoires showed none. In beta out-of-frame sequences, the excess sharing between twins was weaker.

Unique molecular identifiers were present on cDNA, and template switching added a universal primer site. TCRdb independently ran MiXCR on the 5' RACE reads; one entry per CDR3 protein. Here the sample spans 1.5 million to 2 million distinct CDR3 sequences, more than 30% being singletons. Sequences were obtained from cord blood. The rearrangement uses TRBV27 and TRBJ2-7; D remains ambiguous. This TCR came from a newborn girl in good health. In DNA form, the CDR3 reads TGTGCCAGCAGTTTATCCGGGTCAAACGAGCAGTACTTC. Translating gives CASSLSGSNEQYF.